This entry lists 3 T cell receptor beta chains sequenced from one sample in a study of T cell responses to AZD1222 COVID-19 vaccine. The data were produced by immunoSEQ multiplex PCR, yet TCRdb's version contains in-frame clones alone and is incomplete. The sample holds about 110,000 clones; 70% to 90% are singletons and the top ten take under 2.5%. Sequencing used peripheral blood, obtained 28 days after the second AZD1222 dose. These receptor sequences come from an adult who received the AZD1222 COVID-19 vaccine.

The V and J genes are TRBV4-2 and TRBJ2-2; TRBD2 agrees at 13 bases. The germline gives CDR1 LGHNA, CDR2 YNFKEQ. Trimming cost V 4 bases and J 6 bases; bases outside gene matches: 2. This CDR3 is 15 amino acids long. The CDR3 DNA sequence: TGTGCCAGCAGCCCGGGACTAGCGGGACCCGGGGAGCTGTTTTTT. It codes for CASSPGLAGPGELFF.

V is TRBV30 and J is TRBJ1-5, with TRBD1 identical over 9 bases. The V segment lost 0 bases and the J segment 4 bases; nucleotides outside the gene matches: 4. This CDR3 has 15 residues. The V gene's germline CDR1 is GTSNPN and CDR2 SVGIG (reference sequence). CDR3 sequence: CAWSVRGTGNQPQHF. For the CDR3, the DNA is TGTGCCTGGAGTGTACGTGGGACAGGGAATCAGCCCCAGCATTTT.

The rearrangement uses TRBV9 and TRBJ2-3; D is unclear. V lost 0 bases, J lost 4 bases, and 6 bases lay in between. The CDR3 loop spans 13 amino acids. CDR1 and CDR2 from the germline V gene are SGDLS and YYNGEE. The CDR3 DNA sequence: TGTGCCAGCAGCGTAGGAATTCCAGATACGCAGTATTTT. Translated, it gives CASSVGIPDTQYF.